The table lists the clone carrying this T cell receptor (beta chain) with a count of one. The antigen remains undetermined. Graft specimens yielded both intraepithelial and lamina propria lymphocytes. Deletions cut 1 base from V and 8 bases from J, with 15 bases between. There are 14 residues in the CDR3. Germline lookup yields CDR1 SGHDT and CDR2 YYEEEE. The record originates from a study of graft-versus-host responses after intestinal transplantation. Study context: Anti-thymocyte globulin induction was given to all recipients, followed by tacrolimus and steroids for around three years.

Sequencing was performed with immunoSEQ multiplex PCR; in TCRdb, only in-frame clones are kept and a portion is missing. The data hold approximately 3,100 clones, with about 70% observed a single time. Whole-study results and caveats: High graft-versus-host to host-versus-graft T cell clonal ratios marked allografts of patients with graft-donor macrochimerism.

V and J are TRBV5-6 and TRBJ1-2; tentative D call: TRBD1 (5 bases). The TCR originated in a human patient who received an intestinal transplant, so some T cells may come from the graft donor. This sample comprised ileum tissue, obtained around 5 and 7 days after intestinal transplantation. CDR3 protein: CASSLRRGAYGYTF. CDR3 DNA sequence: TGTGCCAGCAGCTTGCGAAGGGGCGCATACGGCTACACCTTC.